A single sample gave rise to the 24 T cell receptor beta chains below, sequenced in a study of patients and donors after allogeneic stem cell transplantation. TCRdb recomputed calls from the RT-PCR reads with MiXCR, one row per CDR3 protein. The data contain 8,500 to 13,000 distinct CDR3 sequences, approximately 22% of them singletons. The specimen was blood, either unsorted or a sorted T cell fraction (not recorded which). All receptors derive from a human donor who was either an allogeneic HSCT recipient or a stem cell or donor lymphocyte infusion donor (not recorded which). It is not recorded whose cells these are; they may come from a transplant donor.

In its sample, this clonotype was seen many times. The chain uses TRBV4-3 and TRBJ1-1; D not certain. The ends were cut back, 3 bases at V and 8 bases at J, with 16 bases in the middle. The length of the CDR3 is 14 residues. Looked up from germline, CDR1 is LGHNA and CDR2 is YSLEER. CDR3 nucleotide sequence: TGCGCCAGCAGCCACAAACTGGGTGGAGGAGAAGCTTTCTTT. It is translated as CASSHKLGGGEAFF.

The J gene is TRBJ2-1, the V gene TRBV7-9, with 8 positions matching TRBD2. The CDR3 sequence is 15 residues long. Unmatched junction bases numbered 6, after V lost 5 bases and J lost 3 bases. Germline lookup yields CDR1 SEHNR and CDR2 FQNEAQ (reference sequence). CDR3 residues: CASSQSGGRYNEQFF. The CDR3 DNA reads TGTGCCAGCAGCCAAAGCGGGGGCCGCTACAATGAGCAGTTCTTC.

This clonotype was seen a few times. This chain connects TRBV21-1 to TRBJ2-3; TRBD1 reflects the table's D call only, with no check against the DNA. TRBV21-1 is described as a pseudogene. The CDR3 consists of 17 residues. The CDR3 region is CASSKVGGQGGPDTQYF. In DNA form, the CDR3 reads TGTGCCAGCAGCAAAGTCGGGGGACAGGGTGGCCCAGATACGCAGTATTTT.

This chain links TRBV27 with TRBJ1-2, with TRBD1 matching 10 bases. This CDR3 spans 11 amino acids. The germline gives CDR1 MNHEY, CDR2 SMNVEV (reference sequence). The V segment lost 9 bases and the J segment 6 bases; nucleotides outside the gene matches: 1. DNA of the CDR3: TGTGCCAGTGGGACAGGGGATGGCTACACCTTC. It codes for CASGTGDGYTF.

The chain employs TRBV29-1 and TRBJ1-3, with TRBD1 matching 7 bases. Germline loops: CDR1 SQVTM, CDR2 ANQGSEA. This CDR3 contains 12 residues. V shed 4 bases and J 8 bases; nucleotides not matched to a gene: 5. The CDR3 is CSVGQGEDTIYF. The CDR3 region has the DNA TGCAGCGTTGGTCAGGGGGAGGACACCATATATTTT.

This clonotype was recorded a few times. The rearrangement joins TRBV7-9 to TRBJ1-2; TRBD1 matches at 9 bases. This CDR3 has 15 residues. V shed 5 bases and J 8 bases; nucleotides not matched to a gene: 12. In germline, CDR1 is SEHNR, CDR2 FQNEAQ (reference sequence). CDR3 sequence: CASSPDGTGNRGYTF. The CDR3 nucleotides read TGTGCCAGCAGCCCAGACGGGACAGGGAACCGAGGCTACACCTTC.

The CDR3 region is CSARRQNTEAFF. In DNA form, the CDR3 reads TGCAGTGCTAGAAGACAGAACACTGAAGCTTTCTTT. The V call is TRBV20-1, the J call TRBJ1-1; D ambiguous. The CDR3 sequence is 12 residues long. Germline V gives CDR1 DFQATT, CDR2 SNEGSKA (reference sequence). V shed 2 bases and J shed 1 base, with 5 bases lying between them.

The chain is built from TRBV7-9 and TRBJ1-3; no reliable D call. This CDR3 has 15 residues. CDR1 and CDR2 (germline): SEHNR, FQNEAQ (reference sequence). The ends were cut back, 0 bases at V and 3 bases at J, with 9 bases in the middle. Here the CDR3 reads CASSLAPGNGNTIYF. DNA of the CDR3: TGTGCCAGCAGCTTAGCTCCGGGGAATGGAAACACCATATATTTT. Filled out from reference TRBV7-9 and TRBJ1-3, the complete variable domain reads DTGVSQNPRHKITKRGQNVTFRCDPISEHNRLYWYRQTLGQGPEFLTYFQNEAQLEKSRLLSDRFSAERPKGSFSTLEIQRTEQGDSAMYLCASSLAPGNGNTIYFGEGSWLTVV.

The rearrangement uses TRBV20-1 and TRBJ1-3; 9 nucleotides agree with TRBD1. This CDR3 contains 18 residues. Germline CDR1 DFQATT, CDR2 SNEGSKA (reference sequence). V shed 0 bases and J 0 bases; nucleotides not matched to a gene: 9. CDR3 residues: CSARELGQGLISGNTIYF. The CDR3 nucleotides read TGCAGTGCTAGAGAGTTGGGACAGGGTTTAATCTCTGGAAACACCATATATTTT.

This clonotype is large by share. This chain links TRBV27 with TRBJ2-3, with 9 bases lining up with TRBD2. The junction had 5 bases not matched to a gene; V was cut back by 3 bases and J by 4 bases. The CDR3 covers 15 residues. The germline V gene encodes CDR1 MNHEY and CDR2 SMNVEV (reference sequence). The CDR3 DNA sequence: TGTGCCAGCAGTTTGGTAGCGGGGGTCCCAGATACGCAGTATTTT. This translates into CASSLVAGVPDTQYF.

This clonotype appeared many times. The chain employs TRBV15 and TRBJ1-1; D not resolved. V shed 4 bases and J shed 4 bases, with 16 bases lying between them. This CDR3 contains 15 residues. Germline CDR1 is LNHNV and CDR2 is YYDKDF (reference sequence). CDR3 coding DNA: TGTGCCACCAGCACATTGGGGAGGGAAGGCACTGAAGCTTTCTTT. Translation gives CATSTLGREGTEAFF.

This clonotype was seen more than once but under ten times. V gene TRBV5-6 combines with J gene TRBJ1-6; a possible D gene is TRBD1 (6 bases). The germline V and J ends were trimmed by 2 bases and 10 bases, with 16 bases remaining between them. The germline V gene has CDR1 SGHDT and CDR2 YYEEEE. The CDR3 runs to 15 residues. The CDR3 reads CASSFVGTPRSPLHF. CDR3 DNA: TGTGCCAGCAGCTTTGTAGGGACACCAAGGTCACCCCTCCACTTT.

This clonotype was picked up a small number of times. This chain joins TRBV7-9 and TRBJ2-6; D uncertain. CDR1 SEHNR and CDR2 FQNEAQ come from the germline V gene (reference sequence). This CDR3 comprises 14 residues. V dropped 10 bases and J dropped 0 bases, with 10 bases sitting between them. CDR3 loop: CATRRSSGANVLTF. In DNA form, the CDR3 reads TGTGCCACGCGGCGGAGCTCTGGGGCCAACGTCCTGACTTTC.

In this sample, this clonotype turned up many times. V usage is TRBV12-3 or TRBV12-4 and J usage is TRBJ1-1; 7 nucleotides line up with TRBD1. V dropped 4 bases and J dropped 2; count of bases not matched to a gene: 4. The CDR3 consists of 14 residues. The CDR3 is CASSSGTENTEAFF. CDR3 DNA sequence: TGTGCCAGCAGTTCCGGGACAGAAAACACTGAAGCTTTCTTT.

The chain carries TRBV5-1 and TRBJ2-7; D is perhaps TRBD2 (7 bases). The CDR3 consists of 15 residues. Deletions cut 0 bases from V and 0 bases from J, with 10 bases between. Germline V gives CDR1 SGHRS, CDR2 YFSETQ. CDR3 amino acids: CASSLAGGRSYEQYF. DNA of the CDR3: TGCGCCAGCAGCTTGGCGGGGGGCCGCTCCTACGAGCAGTACTTC.

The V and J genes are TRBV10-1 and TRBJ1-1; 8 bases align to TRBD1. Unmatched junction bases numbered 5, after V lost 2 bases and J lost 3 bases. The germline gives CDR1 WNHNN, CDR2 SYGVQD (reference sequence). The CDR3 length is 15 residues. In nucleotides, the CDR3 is TGCGCCAGCAGTGAGGGGACAGGCATTTACACTGAAGCTTTCTTT. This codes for CASSEGTGIYTEAFF.

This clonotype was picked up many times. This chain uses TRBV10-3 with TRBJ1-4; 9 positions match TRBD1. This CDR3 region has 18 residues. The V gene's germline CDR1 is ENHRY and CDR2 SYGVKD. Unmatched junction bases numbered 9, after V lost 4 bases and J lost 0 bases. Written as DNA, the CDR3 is TGTGCCATCAGTGGAGGCGGGACAGGGCTCGCAACTAATGAAAAACTGTTTTTT. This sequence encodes CAISGGGTGLATNEKLFF.

DNA of the CDR3: TGTGCCAGCAGTATAATACAGGGGAGCGGAACTGAAGCTTTCTTT. Translation gives CASSIIQGSGTEAFF. The V gene is TRBV27, the J gene TRBJ1-1, with TRBD1 identical over 7 bases. The CDR3 is 15 residues long. From germline, CDR1 is MNHEY and CDR2 SMNVEV (reference sequence). The V segment lost 5 bases and the J segment 5 bases; nucleotides outside the gene matches: 11.

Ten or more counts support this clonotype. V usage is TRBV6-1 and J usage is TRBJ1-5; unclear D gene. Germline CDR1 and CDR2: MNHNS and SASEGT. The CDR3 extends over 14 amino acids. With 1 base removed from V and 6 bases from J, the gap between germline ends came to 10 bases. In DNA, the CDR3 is TGTGCCAGCAGTGAAGGCACGGCTCTTCAGCCCCAGCATTTT. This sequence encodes CASSEGTALQPQHF.

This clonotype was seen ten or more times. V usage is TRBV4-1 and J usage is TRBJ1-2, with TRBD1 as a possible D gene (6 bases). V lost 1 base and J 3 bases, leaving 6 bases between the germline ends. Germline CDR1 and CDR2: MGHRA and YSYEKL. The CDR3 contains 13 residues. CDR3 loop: CASSQGQDYGYTF. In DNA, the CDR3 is TGCGCCAGCAGCCAAGGACAGGACTATGGCTACACCTTC.

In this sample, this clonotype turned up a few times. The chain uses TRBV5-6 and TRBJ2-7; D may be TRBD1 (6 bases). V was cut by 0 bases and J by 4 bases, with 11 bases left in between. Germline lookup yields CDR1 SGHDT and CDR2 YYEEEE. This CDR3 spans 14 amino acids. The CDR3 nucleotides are TGTGCCAGCAGCTTGGAGGGACATCATTACGAGCAGTACTTC. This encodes CASSLEGHHYEQYF.

Written as DNA, the CDR3 is TGTGCCAGCAGGTCGGGGGTCCATCAGCCCCAGCATTTT. As protein: CASRSGVHQPQHF. This rearrangement joins TRBV27 to TRBJ1-5; weak D call: TRBD1 (5 bases). With 6 bases removed from V and 5 bases from J, the gap between germline ends came to 11 bases. There are 13 residues in the CDR3. Germline V CDR1 and CDR2: MNHEY, SMNVEV (reference sequence).

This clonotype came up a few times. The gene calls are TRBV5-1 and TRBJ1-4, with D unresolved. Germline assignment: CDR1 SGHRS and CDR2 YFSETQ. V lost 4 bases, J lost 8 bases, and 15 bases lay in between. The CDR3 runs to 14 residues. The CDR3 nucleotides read TGCGCCAGCAGCGTATCCGGGCTCACAGAAAAACTGTTTTTT. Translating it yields CASSVSGLTEKLFF.

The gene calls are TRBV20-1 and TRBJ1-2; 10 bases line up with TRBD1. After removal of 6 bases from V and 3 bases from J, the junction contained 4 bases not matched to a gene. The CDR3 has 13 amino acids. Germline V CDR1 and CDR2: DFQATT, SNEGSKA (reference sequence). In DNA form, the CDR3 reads TGCAGTGCCTGGGACAGGGGAGACTATGGCTACACCTTC. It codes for CSAWDRGDYGYTF.